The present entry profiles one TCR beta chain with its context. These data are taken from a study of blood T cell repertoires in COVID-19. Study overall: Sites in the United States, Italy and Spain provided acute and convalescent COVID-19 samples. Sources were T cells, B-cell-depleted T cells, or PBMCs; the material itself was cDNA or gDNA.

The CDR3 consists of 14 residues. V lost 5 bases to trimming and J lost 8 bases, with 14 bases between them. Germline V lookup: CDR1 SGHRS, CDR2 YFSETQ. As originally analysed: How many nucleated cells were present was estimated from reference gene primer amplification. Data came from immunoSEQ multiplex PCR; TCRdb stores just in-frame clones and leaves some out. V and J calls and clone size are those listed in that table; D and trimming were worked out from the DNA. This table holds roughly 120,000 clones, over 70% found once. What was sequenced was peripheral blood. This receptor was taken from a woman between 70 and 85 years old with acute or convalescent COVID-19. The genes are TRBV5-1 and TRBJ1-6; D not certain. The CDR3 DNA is TGCGCCAGCAGAAGGGAGGGAGGTCATTCACCCCTCCACTTT. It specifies CASRREGGHSPLHF. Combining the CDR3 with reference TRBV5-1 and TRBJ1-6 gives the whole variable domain KAGVTQTPRYLIKTRGQQVTLSCSPISGHRSVSWYQQTPGQGLQFLFEYFSETQRNKGNFPGRFSGRQFSNSRSEMNVSTLELGDSALYLCASRREGGHSPLHFGNGTRLTVT.